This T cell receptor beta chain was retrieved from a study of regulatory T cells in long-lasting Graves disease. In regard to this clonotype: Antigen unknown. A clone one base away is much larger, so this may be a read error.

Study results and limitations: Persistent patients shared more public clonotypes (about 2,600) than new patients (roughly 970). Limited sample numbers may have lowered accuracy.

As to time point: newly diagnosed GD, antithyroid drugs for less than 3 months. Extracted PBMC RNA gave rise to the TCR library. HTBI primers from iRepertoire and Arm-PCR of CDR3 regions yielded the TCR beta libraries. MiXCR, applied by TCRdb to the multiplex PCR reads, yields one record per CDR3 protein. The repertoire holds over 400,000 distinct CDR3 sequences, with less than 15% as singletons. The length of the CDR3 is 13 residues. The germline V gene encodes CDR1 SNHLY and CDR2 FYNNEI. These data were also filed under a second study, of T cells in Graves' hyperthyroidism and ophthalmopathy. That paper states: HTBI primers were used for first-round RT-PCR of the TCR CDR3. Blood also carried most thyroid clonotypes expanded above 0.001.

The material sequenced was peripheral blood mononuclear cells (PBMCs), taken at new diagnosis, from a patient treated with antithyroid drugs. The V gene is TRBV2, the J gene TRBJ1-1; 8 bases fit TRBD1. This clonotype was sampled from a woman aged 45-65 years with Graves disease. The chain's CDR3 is CAISEDRDNVAFF. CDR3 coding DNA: TGTGCCATCAGTGAGGACAGGGACAACGTGGCTTTCTTT.